This entry describes one T cell receptor beta chain. The data originate from a study of shared clonotypes between healthy human individuals. Study overall: Donors consisted of a couple of women and three men between 18 and 49.

This was a deep-level run. Repertoires were generated with immunoSEQ multiplex PCR, while TCRdb's copy carries only in-frame clones and drops some. The sample records some 1,100,000 clones, around 78% being singletons. Germline V gives CDR1 SQVTM, CDR2 ANQGSEA. This CDR3 has 17 residues. With 5 bases removed from V and 5 bases from J, the gap between germline ends came to 22 bases. From CD4+ cells came CD45RA+ naive and CD45RA-negative memory subsets. This receptor was obtained from a man aged 18 to 29 in good health. Some clones in this sample may be carry-over from other donors' samples. Sequencing was carried out using memory CD4+ T cells from PBMCs. Regarding subset: CD45RA-negative fraction. The rearrangement links TRBV29-1 to TRBJ2-6; D gene ambiguous. This chain's CDR3 is CSVQYKSIQSRANVLTF. CDR3 in DNA: TGCAGCGTTCAGTACAAAAGCATACAAAGTCGGGCCAACGTCCTGACTTTC.